The subject of this entry is one TCR beta chain. Antigen specificity is unknown. The source of the sample is a study of cytomegalovirus exposure and HLA in healthy donors. Study conclusions and caveats: It is likely that the observed cluster of highly shared sequence variants was a sequencing artifact.

Primers included in the PCR were 60 Vbeta and 13 Jbeta primers. Method: immunoSEQ multiplex PCR; TCRdb's copy keeps in-frame clones and lacks some. This repertoire comprises 75,000 to 95,000 clones; its ten largest clones make up approximately 1.4%. The V segment lost 3 bases and the J segment 8 bases; nucleotides outside the gene matches: 10. Germline V CDR1 and CDR2: SGHRS, YFSETQ. There are 14 residues in the CDR3. This clonotype was sampled from a woman aged 60-75 years in good health and CMV-seronegative. The J gene is TRBJ1-2, the V gene TRBV5-1; 7 bases match TRBD1. The sequenced sample consisted of PBMCs. The CDR3 DNA is TGCGCCAGCAGCTCAACGACAGGGACCAGGGGCTACACCTTC. This gives the protein CASSSTTGTRGYTF.